These 4 T cell receptor delta chains came from one sample sequenced in a study of gamma-delta chains in newborns, infants, children. TCRdb re-processed the reads using CATT. The sample has roughly 5,300 delta-chain clones, roughly 15% seen once; the top ten hold less than 30%. This sample comprised blood, obtained at baseline. These receptor sequences come from a child who was a newborn, infant or young child, either healthy, febrile or measles-vaccinated (not recorded which).

By proportion, this clone is medium-sized. The chain employs TRDV2 and TRDJ3, with 7 bases matching TRDD3. Germline V CDR1 and CDR2: GEAIGNYY, EKD. The junction had 15 bases not matched to a gene; V was cut back by 2 bases and J by 0 bases. The CDR3 extends over 21 amino acids. CDR3 protein: CACDRLGVRSQSSWDTRQMFF. The DNA for the CDR3 is TGTGCCTGTGACAGGCTGGGGGTACGGTCTCAAAGCTCCTGGGACACCCGACAGATGTTTTTC.

In its sample, this clone ranks as medium-sized. This sequence joins TRDV2 and TRDJ3; 13 bases fit TRDD3. The CDR3 spans 20 residues. Trimming took 3 bases from V and 3 from J; bases not matched to a gene: 10. Germline values: CDR1 GEAIGNYY, CDR2 EKD. Here the CDR3 reads CACDPILGDTGNWDTRQMFF. CDR3 bases: TGTGCCTGTGACCCCATACTGGGGGATACGGGGAACTGGGACACCCGACAGATGTTTTTC.

The CDR3 sequence is CALGEYTLPLYWGIRGDKLIF. CDR3 coding DNA: TGTGCTCTTGGGGAATATACCCTCCCCCTGTACTGGGGGATACGGGGCGATAAACTCATCTTT. The rearrangement uses TRDV1 and TRDJ1, with TRDD3 matching 13 bases. CDR1 and CDR2 from the germline V gene are TSWWSYY and QGS. V gave up 2 bases and J gave up 4 bases; unmatched junction bases: 19. The CDR3 extends over 21 amino acids.

The chain carries TRDV1 and TRDJ1, with 12 bases that match TRDD3. There are 24 residues in the CDR3. V shed 0 bases, J shed 0 bases, and the junction held 23 bases outside the gene matches. Germline loops: CDR1 TSWWSYY, CDR2 QGS. CDR3 amino acids: CALGELVPTFLWGIRPPNTDKLIF. CDR3 DNA sequence: TGTGCTCTTGGGGAACTGGTCCCAACCTTCCTCTGGGGGATACGCCCGCCTAACACCGATAAACTCATCTTT.